This T cell receptor beta chain comes out of a study of cytomegalovirus exposure and HLA in healthy donors. Study findings and constraints: High specificity and sensitivity for cytomegalovirus status were reported for the classifier. Highly shared sequence variants in one cluster were likely a sequencing artifact. A missense variant in DCLRE1C was later tied to TCR beta V- and J-gene trimming.

The PCR employed 60 Vbeta primers together with 13 Jbeta primers. Repertoires were generated with immunoSEQ multiplex PCR, while TCRdb's copy carries only in-frame clones and drops some. The sample contains about 120,000 clones, roughly 76% of which appear only once. Trimming left V 3 bases short and J 3 bases short, with 8 bases between. CDR1 is SGHTA, CDR2 FQGNSA, per germline. This CDR3 has 13 amino acids. In regard to this clone: The antigen remains unidentified.

The V and J genes are TRBV7-2 and TRBJ2-5; D possibly corresponds to TRBD2 (5 bases). The sample taken for sequencing was PBMCs. The receptor comes from a middle-aged man in good health and CMV-seropositive. Written as DNA, the CDR3 is TGTGCCAGCAGCTTTTGGGGAGAAGAGACCCAGTACTTC. This sequence encodes CASSFWGEETQYF. Drawing the rest from reference TRBV7-2 and TRBJ2-5, the complete variable domain is GAGVSQSPSNKVTEKGKDVELRCDPISGHTALYWYRQSLGQGLEFLIYFQGNSAPDKSGLPSDRFSAERTGGSVSTLTIQRTQQEDSAVYLCASSFWGEETQYFGPGTRLLVL.